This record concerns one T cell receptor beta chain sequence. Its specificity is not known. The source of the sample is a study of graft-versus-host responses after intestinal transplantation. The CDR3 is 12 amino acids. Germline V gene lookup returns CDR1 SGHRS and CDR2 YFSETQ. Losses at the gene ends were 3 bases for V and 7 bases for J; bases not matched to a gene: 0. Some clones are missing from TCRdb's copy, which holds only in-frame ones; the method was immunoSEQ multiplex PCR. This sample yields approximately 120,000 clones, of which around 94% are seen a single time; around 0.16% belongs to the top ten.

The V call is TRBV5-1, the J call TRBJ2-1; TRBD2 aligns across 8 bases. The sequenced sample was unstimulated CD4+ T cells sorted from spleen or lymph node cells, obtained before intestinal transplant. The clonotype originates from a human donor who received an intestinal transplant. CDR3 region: CASSSGGNEQFF. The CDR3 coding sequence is TGCGCCAGCAGCTCGGGGGGGAATGAGCAGTTCTTC.